This TCR beta chain appears in the sequencing data of a study of shared clonotypes between healthy human individuals. From CD4+ cells came CD45RA+ naive and CD45RA-negative memory subsets. TCRdb keeps only in-frame clones here, not all; method: immunoSEQ multiplex PCR. The data hold about 2.3 million clones, with 92% observed a single time. V was pared by 4 bases and J by 2 bases, with 9 bases between. The length of the CDR3 is 15 residues. Germline-derived CDR1 and CDR2 are SGHVS and FQNEAQ. On this clone itself: Its antigen is currently unknown.

General study results and limits: Larger richness was generally estimated for naive than memory subsets. Despite large depth, sorted-subset datasets appeared incompletely sequenced.

The sample taken for sequencing was naive CD4+ T cells from PBMCs. The subset: CD45RA+ positively selected. V gene TRBV7-8 combines with J gene TRBJ2-6; D is possibly TRBD1 (5 bases). This receptor was obtained from a man between 18 and 35 years old in good health. Some clones in this sample may be carry-over from other donors' samples. CDR3 loop: CASSSKGTGANVLTF. CDR3 DNA: TGTGCCAGCAGCTCAAAGGGGACTGGGGCCAACGTCCTGACTTTC.